The rows below give T cell receptor beta chains drawn from one sample of a study of blood T cell repertoires in COVID-19. Using immunoSEQ multiplex PCR, the repertoire was profiled, and TCRdb retains in-frame clones only, with some absent. The sample has about 190,000 clones; 89% are singletons. The sequenced material came from peripheral blood. The receptors shown here come from a man aged 35-49 years with acute or convalescent COVID-19. CDR3s include the opening cysteine and the closing phenylalanine or tryptophan. Fields, in order: D gene, V gene, J gene, clone size, CDR3 protein, CDR3 DNA. A D gene is named only where the DNA matches it firmly. Size is stated for part of the rows, as once, few or many counts, or as a class when the clone is expanded.

D gene: .
V gene: TRBV7-2
J gene: TRBJ1-1
clone size: .
CDR3 protein: CASSRRGNKYTEAFF
CDR3 DNA: TGTGCCAGCAGCCGCCGGGGAAACAAATACACTGAAGCTTTCTTT

D gene: .
V gene: TRBV27
J gene: TRBJ2-5
clone size: .
CDR3 protein: CASRLQGFRETQYF
CDR3 DNA: TGTGCCAGCAGGTTACAGGGTTTTCGGGAGACCCAGTACTTC

D gene: TRBD2
V gene: TRBV3-1/TRBV3-2
J gene: TRBJ2-1
clone size: .
CDR3 protein: CASSQEERGKFF
CDR3 DNA: TGTGCCAGCAGCCAAGAGGAGCGGGGGAAGTTCTTC

D gene: TRBD1
V gene: TRBV5-5
J gene: TRBJ1-3
clone size: .
CDR3 protein: CASSVTGGSGNTIYF
CDR3 DNA: TGTGCCAGCAGCGTGACAGGGGGCTCTGGAAACACCATATATTTT

D gene: .
V gene: TRBV6-5
J gene: TRBJ1-1
clone size: .
CDR3 protein: CASSYYRANTEAFF
CDR3 DNA: TGTGCCAGCAGTTACTACAGGGCTAACACTGAAGCTTTCTTT

D gene: TRBD1
V gene: TRBV4-1
J gene: TRBJ2-5
clone size: once
CDR3 protein: CASSQDGRQGQETQYF
CDR3 DNA: TGCGCCAGCAGCCAAGACGGCAGACAGGGCCAAGAGACCCAGTACTTC

D gene: TRBD1
V gene: TRBV6-6
J gene: TRBJ2-1
clone size: .
CDR3 protein: CASSQRTGDPYNEQFF
CDR3 DNA: TGTGCCAGCAGCCAACGGACAGGGGACCCCTACAATGAGCAGTTCTTC

D gene: .
V gene: TRBV5-1
J gene: TRBJ1-4
clone size: once
CDR3 protein: CASSQGGPVEKLFF
CDR3 DNA: TGCGCCAGCAGCCAGGGTGGTCCGGTCGAAAAACTGTTTTTT

D gene: TRBD2
V gene: TRBV18
J gene: TRBJ2-1
clone size: .
CDR3 protein: CASSPSGGQGEQFF
CDR3 DNA: TGTGCCAGCTCACCTAGCGGGGGGCAGGGTGAGCAGTTCTTC

D gene: .
V gene: TRBV28
J gene: TRBJ1-5
clone size: .
CDR3 protein: CASNRQLSSNQPQHF
CDR3 DNA: TGTGCCAGCAACAGACAGCTATCTTCTAATCAGCCCCAGCATTTT

D gene: TRBD1
V gene: TRBV15
J gene: TRBJ1-2
clone size: once
CDR3 protein: CATTIGQGHGYTF
CDR3 DNA: TGTGCCACCACCATAGGACAGGGACATGGCTACACCTTC

D gene: TRBD1
V gene: TRBV19
J gene: TRBJ2-2
clone size: .
CDR3 protein: CASNPRRQGNTGELFF
CDR3 DNA: TGTGCCAGTAACCCCCGCCGACAGGGAAACACCGGGGAGCTGTTTTTT

D gene: TRBD1
V gene: TRBV6-2/TRBV6-3
J gene: TRBJ2-7
clone size: .
CDR3 protein: CASSWTGGYEQYF
CDR3 DNA: TGTGCCAGCAGTTGGACAGGGGGCTACGAGCAGTACTTC